A selection of T cell receptor beta chains follows, all from one sample in a study of blood T cell repertoires in COVID-19. The assay was immunoSEQ multiplex PCR, and TCRdb's table has in-frame clones only and misses some. The sample records over 100,000 clones, about 81% being singletons. The sequenced sample consisted of peripheral blood. The receptors were sampled from a man aged 65 to 79 with acute or convalescent COVID-19. Both conserved end residues are part of each CDR3. A D gene is named only where the DNA matches it firmly. The size field is filled for only some rows; it gives once, few, many or a size class.

d_call	clone_size	v_call	j_call	cdr3_aa	cdr3_nt
.	few	TRBV11-2	TRBJ1-2	CASTFRGGVGGYTF	TGTGCCAGCACCTTTAGGGGGGGGGTAGGCGGCTACACCTTC
TRBD2	.	TRBV24-1	TRBJ2-3	CATSENRDSGSIDTQYF	TGTGCCACCAGTGAGAACCGGGATAGCGGGAGCATAGATACGCAGTATTTT
TRBD1	.	TRBV6-1	TRBJ1-5	CASSGPSGTGTRWQHF	TGTGCCAGCAGTGGCCCCTCCGGGACAGGGACCCGGTGGCAGCATTTT
.	.	TRBV15	TRBJ1-2	CATSKRGTDGYTF	TGTGCCACCAGCAAGCGCGGGACTGACGGCTACACCTTC
TRBD1	.	TRBV2	TRBJ1-4	CASRGTGYEKLFF	TGTGCCAGCAGAGGGACAGGGTATGAAAAACTGTTTTTT
.	once	TRBV7-2	TRBJ2-1	CASSGGSSYNEQFF	TGTGCCAGCAGTGGAGGGAGCTCCTACAATGAGCAGTTCTTC
TRBD1	once	TRBV28	TRBJ1-4	CVSQTGREKLFF	TGTGTTTCCCAGACAGGGCGTGAAAAACTGTTTTTT
.	.	TRBV5-1	TRBJ1-2	CASSLLTGQGGYTF	TGCGCCAGCAGCTTATTAACAGGCCAGGGCGGCTACACCTTC
.	.	TRBV28	TRBJ1-2	CASSPGGGERDYGYTF	TGTGCCAGCAGTCCTGGGGGAGGGGAGAGGGACTATGGCTACACCTTC
.	once	TRBV2	TRBJ2-7	CASSSDSYEQYF	TGTGCCAGCAGTTCCGACAGCTACGAGCAGTACTTC
TRBD2	.	TRBV5-1	TRBJ2-7	CASSYTVAGGPTYSYEQYF	TGCGCCAGCAGCTATACCGTAGCGGGAGGGCCTACCTACTCCTACGAGCAGTACTTC
.	.	TRBV27	TRBJ2-7	CASSLTRAENEQYF	TGTGCCAGCAGTTTAACCAGGGCCGAAAACGAGCAGTACTTC
TRBD2	.	TRBV11-3	TRBJ2-1	CASSLVSGGRNEQFF	TGTGCCAGCAGCTTAGTTTCGGGGGGGCGGAATGAGCAGTTCTTC
.	.	TRBV7-9	TRBJ2-3	CASSAGAVTDTQYF	TGTGCCAGCAGCGCGGGGGCGGTCACAGATACGCAGTATTTT
.	.	TRBV5-1	TRBJ2-5	CASSLGVAQETQYF	TGCGCCAGCAGCTTGGGGGTAGCACAAGAGACCCAGTACTTC
.	medium-sized	TRBV5-1	TRBJ2-3	CASSLEHRGTDTQYF	TGCGCCAGCAGCTTGGAGCACAGGGGCACAGATACGCAGTATTTT
TRBD1	.	TRBV10-1	TRBJ2-1	CASSEQGAGGYNEQFF	TGCGCCAGCAGTGAGCAGGGGGCAGGGGGCTACAATGAGCAGTTCTTC
.	.	TRBV5-4	TRBJ2-3	CASSPDTDTQYF	TGTGCCAGCAGCCCAGACACAGATACGCAGTATTTT
TRBD1	once	TRBV10-2	TRBJ1-6	CASLDRGSYNSPLHF	TGCGCCAGCCTAGACAGGGGCTCCTATAATTCACCCCTCCACTTT
TRBD1	.	TRBV28	TRBJ1-3	CASRPGGTASGNTIYF	TGTGCCAGCAGACCCGGAGGGACAGCCTCTGGAAACACCATATATTTT
.	.	TRBV18	TRBJ1-2	CASSQTLGGDYGYTF	TGTGCCAGCTCACAAACGCTCGGGGGGGACTATGGCTACACCTTC
TRBD1	.	TRBV7-9	TRBJ1-1	CASREPGGQGTEAFF	TGTGCCAGCAGAGAACCAGGGGGTCAGGGCACTGAAGCTTTCTTT
.	.	TRBV11-2	TRBJ1-6	CASTEFVRDSGNSPLHF	TGTGCCAGCACCGAATTCGTGAGGGACTCGGGGAATTCACCCCTCCACTTT
TRBD1	.	TRBV6-5	TRBJ2-6	CASRTGTAGANVLTF	TGTGCCAGCAGAACCGGGACAGCTGGGGCCAACGTCCTGACTTTC
.	few	TRBV7-2	TRBJ1-6	CASSARRNNSPLHF	TGTGCCAGCAGCGCCCGGAGGAACAATTCACCCCTCCACTTT
TRBD2	.	TRBV19	TRBJ2-1	CASSTSGKGNEQFF	TGTGCCAGTAGTACTAGCGGGAAGGGGAATGAGCAGTTCTTC
.	.	TRBV5-6	TRBJ2-3	CASSSLDLAGTDTQYF	TGTGCCAGCAGCTCCCTCGATTTGGCAGGAACAGATACGCAGTATTTT
TRBD1	.	TRBV11-2	TRBJ2-7	CASTQGQLWDEQYF	TGTGCCAGCACGCAGGGACAGCTCTGGGACGAGCAGTACTTC
TRBD1	once	TRBV15	TRBJ1-1	CATSREAPGTAEAFF	TGTGCCACCAGCAGAGAAGCGCCCGGGACAGCAGAAGCTTTCTTT
.	.	TRBV6-4	TRBJ1-2	CASSDSTQGSYGYTF	TGTGCCAGCAGTGACTCGACCCAGGGAAGCTATGGCTACACCTTC
TRBD1	.	TRBV19	TRBJ1-3	CATKGVGTGGKGSGNTIYF	TGTGCCACCAAGGGCGTCGGGACAGGGGGGAAAGGCTCTGGAAACACCATATATTTT
.	.	TRBV2	TRBJ2-1	CASGPNEQFF	TGTGCCAGCGGCCCTAATGAGCAGTTCTTC
.	.	TRBV7-9	TRBJ1-4	CASTKGGRMFF	TGTGCCAGCACTAAAGGGGGGCGGATGTTTTTT
TRBD1	.	TRBV7-6	TRBJ2-1	CASSLVTGTESYNEQFF	TGTGCCAGCAGCTTAGTAACCGGGACAGAGTCCTACAATGAGCAGTTCTTC
TRBD1	.	TRBV18	TRBJ1-5	CASSPTGQGSPGPQHF	TGTGCCAGCTCACCAACGGGACAGGGGAGCCCAGGACCCCAGCATTTT
TRBD1	.	TRBV7-9	TRBJ1-1	CASSSWSRGRGLMGTEAFF	TGTGCCAGCAGCTCCTGGTCGAGAGGCAGGGGGCTAATGGGCACTGAAGCTTTCTTT
.	few	TRBV2	TRBJ2-7	CASGRVDSYEQYF	TGTGCCAGCGGCAGGGTCGATTCCTACGAGCAGTACTTC
TRBD1	.	TRBV19	TRBJ1-1	CASSPTSRGQNEAFF	TGTGCCAGTAGTCCTACATCCAGGGGGCAGAATGAAGCTTTCTTT
.	.	TRBV29-1	TRBJ1-6	CSKNTGSSYNSPLHF	TGCAGCAAGAACACAGGGAGCTCCTATAATTCACCCCTCCACTTT
.	.	TRBV5-1	TRBJ2-1	CASSSGQSSYNEQFF	TGCGCCAGCAGCTCTGGACAGAGCTCCTACAATGAGCAGTTCTTC
TRBD1	.	TRBV5-1	TRBJ2-2	CASTNRGAGTGELFF	TGCGCCAGCACTAACAGGGGAGCTGGCACCGGGGAGCTGTTTTTT
.	.	TRBV28	TRBJ1-2	CASTVQHNYGYTF	TGTGCCAGCACCGTACAGCATAACTATGGCTACACCTTC
.	.	TRBV29-1	TRBJ1-2	CSVRDRKGYTF	TGCAGCGTTAGAGACAGAAAAGGCTACACCTTC
TRBD1	few	TRBV9	TRBJ1-6	CASSVVAGGNSPLHF	TGTGCCAGCAGCGTAGTTGCAGGGGGAAATTCACCCCTCCACTTT
.	few	TRBV12-3/TRBV12-4	TRBJ2-1	CASLWQGVNEQFF	TGTGCCAGCCTGTGGCAGGGCGTCAATGAGCAGTTCTTC
.	.	TRBV5-1	TRBJ1-1	CASNYGDRNTEAFF	TGCGCCAGCAACTATGGCGACAGAAACACTGAAGCTTTCTTT
.	.	TRBV7-9	TRBJ1-3	CASSLARVSSGNTIYF	TGTGCCAGCAGCTTAGCTCGTGTCAGCTCTGGAAACACCATATATTTT
TRBD1	.	TRBV18	TRBJ2-7	CASSPPGQLYEQYF	TGTGCCAGCTCACCTCCGGGACAGCTCTACGAGCAGTACTTC
TRBD2	.	TRBV18	TRBJ2-3	CASSPRGTSGSGGTDTQYF	TGTGCCAGCTCACCACGGGGGACTAGCGGAAGTGGGGGTACAGATACGCAGTATTTT
.	.	TRBV9	TRBJ2-5	CASSVAPGEETQYF	TGTGCCAGCAGCGTAGCTCCGGGAGAAGAGACCCAGTACTTC
TRBD1	.	TRBV4-1	TRBJ1-3	CASSQGDSSGNTIYF	TGCGCCAGCAGCCAAGGGGACAGCTCTGGAAACACCATATATTTT
TRBD1	.	TRBV19	TRBJ1-1	CASSKRTGVDTEAFF	TGTGCCAGTAGTAAGCGGACAGGGGTAGACACTGAAGCTTTCTTT
TRBD1	.	TRBV7-9	TRBJ1-1	CASSPGQGNTEAFF	TGTGCCAGCAGCCCCGGACAGGGGAACACTGAAGCTTTCTTT
TRBD2	.	TRBV5-6	TRBJ2-3	CASSSPREQGDTQYF	TGTGCCAGCAGCTCCCCGCGGGAGCAGGGAGATACGCAGTATTTT
TRBD1	few	TRBV25-1	TRBJ1-3	CASSDPTGAGNTIYF	TGTGCCAGCAGTGACCCGACAGGGGCAGGAAACACCATATATTTT
TRBD1	few	TRBV5-6	TRBJ2-2	CASSSIRDRPPSTGELFF	TGTGCCAGCAGCTCGATCCGGGACAGACCACCCTCCACCGGGGAGCTGTTTTTT
.	.	TRBV4-1	TRBJ2-7	CASSQGSQRYSYEQYF	TGCGCCAGCAGCCAAGGGAGCCAGCGGTACTCCTACGAGCAGTACTTC